These 21 T cell receptor beta chains were all obtained from the same sample, sequenced in a study of blood T cell repertoires in COVID-19. Generated by immunoSEQ multiplex PCR, the TCRdb table keeps only in-frame clones and is missing some. The sample lists roughly 370,000 clones, approximately 87% occurring once. Sequenced sample: PBMCs or T cells enriched from blood (not recorded which). The receptors here all came from a woman between 50 and 59 years old who had recovered from COVID-19.

The chain recombines TRBV7-2 with TRBJ2-7, with 9 bases fitting TRBD2. V was clipped by 6 bases and J by 4 bases; unmatched bases: 10. The CDR3 covers 15 residues. Germline loops: CDR1 SGHTA, CDR2 FQGNSA. The CDR3 reads CASSRSGGTTYEQYF. The CDR3 nucleotides read TGTGCCAGCAGTAGAAGCGGGGGGACGACTTACGAGCAGTACTTC.

The chain is built from TRBV5-5 and TRBJ1-1; D might be TRBD1 (5 bases). V was shortened by 5 bases and J by 8 bases, with 13 bases between the two germline ends. Per germline, CDR1 SGHKS and CDR2 YYEKEE (reference sequence). This CDR3 contains 12 residues. This CDR3 is CASSFHRSEAFF. The CDR3 bases are TGTGCCAGCAGTTTCCACAGGTCAGAAGCTTTCTTT.

This sequence joins TRBV7-9 and TRBJ1-3; TRBD1 is a possible D gene (5 bases). The germline V gene encodes CDR1 SEHNR and CDR2 FQNEAQ (reference sequence). V was clipped by 5 bases and J by 4 bases, with 12 bases between them. CDR3 length equals 14 residues. The CDR3 DNA sequence: TGTGCCAGCAGCCCTACAGGCTCCGGAAACACCATATATTTT. This translates into CASSPTGSGNTIYF.

This chain links TRBV5-1 with TRBJ1-4; 9 bases are a match to TRBD1. The CDR3 has 15 amino acids. Trimming took 0 bases from V and 7 from J; bases not matched to a gene: 4. In germline, CDR1 is SGHRS, CDR2 YFSETQ. The CDR3 sequence: CASSLAGQGSEKLFF. CDR3 nucleotide sequence: TGCGCCAGCAGCTTGGCCGGACAGGGGAGTGAAAAACTGTTTTTT.

This clone appeared a single time. The chain couples TRBV5-1 to TRBJ2-7; tentative D call: TRBD2 (5 bases). The V end was cut by 0 bases, the J end by 2 bases, with 9 bases between. The CDR3 length is 14 residues. Per the germline V gene, CDR1 is SGHRS and CDR2 is YFSETQ. The CDR3: CASSLDHGAYEQYF. CDR3 nucleotide sequence: TGCGCCAGCAGCTTGGATCACGGGGCCTACGAGCAGTACTTC.

This chain connects TRBV29-1 to TRBJ1-1; maybe TRBD1 (6 bases). Trimming cost V 4 bases and J 5 bases, with 14 bases left between them. The germline V gene encodes CDR1 SQVTM and CDR2 ANQGSEA. This CDR3 spans 13 amino acids. For the CDR3, the DNA is TGCAGCGTTGGGGGGGGCTCGGCGACTGAAGCTTTCTTT. Its protein is CSVGGGSATEAFF.

This clone was counted between two and nine times. The CDR3 here is CASSDQRQGDTEAFF. CDR3 in DNA: TGTGCCAGCAGTGATCAGCGGCAGGGGGATACTGAAGCTTTCTTT. The chain employs TRBV6-1 and TRBJ1-1; TRBD1 matches 7 bases. With 3 bases clipped from V and 5 bases from J, the junction kept 9 bases outside the gene matches. The CDR3 runs to 15 residues. Germline CDR1 is MNHNS and CDR2 is SASEGT.

The gene calls are TRBV4-2 and TRBJ2-3, with 8 bases that match TRBD2. Germline V gives CDR1 LGHNA, CDR2 YNFKEQ. This CDR3 region has 15 residues. J gave up 5 bases and V 4 bases, and 8 bases lay outside the gene matches. CDR3 sequence (DNA): TGTGCCAGCAGCCTGGAACGAAGCGGGGGAGATACGCAGTATTTT. The encoded protein is CASSLERSGGDTQYF.

The chain joins TRBV6-5 to TRBJ1-1; 7 bases agree with TRBD1. The CDR3 extends over 15 amino acids. V gave up 8 bases and J gave up 0 bases; unmatched junction bases: 9. CDR1 MNHEY and CDR2 SVGAGI come from the germline V gene. The CDR3 nucleotides are TGTGCCAGCTGGGAGGCAGGGGGGTTGAACACTGAAGCTTTCTTT. Its protein is CASWEAGGLNTEAFF.

The chain is built from TRBV5-8 and TRBJ1-1; D is unclear. Trimming pared 6 bases from V and 1 base from J, leaving 10 bases between. This CDR3 contains 13 residues. Germline values: CDR1 SGHTS, CDR2 YDEGEE. The CDR3 region is CASTPRRNTEAFF. The CDR3 region has the DNA TGTGCCAGCACCCCGAGGAGGAACACTGAAGCTTTCTTT.

The rearrangement joins TRBV19 to TRBJ2-1, with 11 bases aligning to TRBD2. Germline CDR1 is LNHDA and CDR2 is SQIVND (reference sequence). This CDR3 is built from 15 residues. Trimming took 1 base from V and 7 from J; bases not matched to a gene: 3. CDR3 sequence (DNA): TGTGCCAGTAGTATAGTGGGACTAGCGGAGAATGAGCAGTTCTTC. As protein: CASSIVGLAENEQFF.

The chain couples TRBV19 to TRBJ1-6; no definite D call. CDR3 size: 13 residues. CDR1 is LNHDA, CDR2 SQIVND, per germline (reference sequence). V was clipped by 7 bases and J by 9 bases, with 13 bases between them. CDR3 sequence: CASKIPGSSPLHF. CDR3 sequence (DNA): TGTGCCAGTAAAATCCCGGGGAGTTCACCCCTCCACTTT.

The chain links TRBV3-1 (or the pseudogene TRBV3-2) to TRBJ1-5, with a possible D match to TRBD1 (6 bases). The CDR3 sequence is 13 residues long. CDR1 is LGHDT and CDR2 is YNNKEL in the germline V gene (reference sequence). Trimming cost V 6 bases and J 7 bases, with 13 bases left between them. The chain's CDR3 is CASSITGNQPQHF. CDR3 nucleotide sequence: TGTGCCAGCAGTATTACAGGGAACCAGCCCCAGCATTTT.

The V and J genes are TRBV27 and TRBJ2-1; 7 bases are a match to TRBD1. The junction had 5 bases not matched to a gene; V was cut back by 6 bases and J by 6 bases. This CDR3 has 13 residues. Germline loops: CDR1 MNHEY, CDR2 SMNVEV (reference sequence). CDR3 residues: CASRHTGANEQFF. The CDR3 DNA reads TGTGCCAGCAGACATACAGGGGCCAATGAGCAGTTCTTC.

V gene TRBV30 combines with J gene TRBJ1-5; D is unclear. CDR1 is GTSNPN and CDR2 is SVGIG in the germline V gene (reference sequence). V lost 2 bases and J lost 0, with 14 bases in between. The length of the CDR3 is 16 residues. Here the CDR3 reads CAWSPGNSHSNQPQHF. The CDR3 DNA is TGTGCCTGGAGTCCGGGGAACAGTCATAGCAATCAGCCCCAGCATTTT.

The V call is TRBV10-3, the J call TRBJ1-3; a weak D match, TRBD1 (5 bases). V shed 7 bases and J shed 2 bases, with 18 bases lying between them. CDR3 length: 16 residues. CDR1 and CDR2 from the germline V gene are ENHRY and SYGVKD. CDR3: CAITPHVQGAGNTIYF. CDR3 nucleotides: TGTGCCATCACCCCTCACGTGCAGGGCGCTGGAAACACCATATATTTT.

The chain carries TRBV27 and TRBJ2-1, with D maybe TRBD1 (5 bases). Trimming cost V 6 bases and J 2 bases, with 11 bases left between them. The CDR3 length is 14 residues. Germline loops: CDR1 MNHEY, CDR2 SMNVEV (reference sequence). Here the CDR3 reads CASRDMVAYNEQFF. In DNA, the CDR3 is TGTGCCAGCAGGGACATGGTAGCCTACAATGAGCAGTTCTTC.

The chain is built from TRBV19 and TRBJ2-7; D possibly corresponds to TRBD1 (6 bases). The CDR3 totals 13 residues. The germline CDR1 and CDR2 sequences are LNHDA and SQIVND (reference sequence). Trimming removed 4 bases at V and 6 bases at J, with 13 bases between. The CDR3 is CASSKKGTLEQYF. CDR3 DNA sequence: TGTGCCAGTAGTAAGAAGGGGACACTCGAGCAGTACTTC.

The gene calls are TRBV19 and TRBJ1-5, with TRBD1 as a possible D gene (6 bases). The CDR3 spans 14 residues. From germline, CDR1 is LNHDA and CDR2 SQIVND (reference sequence). Trimming left V 1 base short and J 5 bases short, with 9 bases between. The CDR3 DNA reads as TGTGCCAGTAGTATAGGCAGGGGATATCAGCCCCAGCATTTT. Translated, it gives CASSIGRGYQPQHF.

The CDR3 here is CASSPGGGFGAFF. CDR3 nucleotide sequence: TGTGCCAGCAGCCCAGGGGGTGGGTTTGGAGCTTTCTTT. V gene TRBV28 combines with J gene TRBJ1-1, with 7 bases aligning to TRBD1. V shed 6 bases and J 10 bases; nucleotides not matched to a gene: 11. The CDR3 extends over 13 amino acids. Looked up from germline, CDR1 is MDHEN and CDR2 is SYDVKM.

V is TRBV12-5 and J is TRBJ1-5; 8 bases are a match to TRBD1. The CDR3 has 19 amino acids. The J segment lost 5 bases and the V segment lost 6 bases, leaving 21 bases of the junction unmatched. Germline-derived CDR1 and CDR2 are LGHNT and FRNRAP. The CDR3 nucleotides are TGTGCTAGTGGCCTACCTCAGGGGACAGGCAAGTTCCTCGATCAGCCCCAGCATTTT. Protein sequence: CASGLPQGTGKFLDQPQHF.